A single sample gave rise to the 27 T cell receptor beta chains below, sequenced in a study of shared clonotypes between healthy human individuals. The repertoire was sequenced with immunoSEQ multiplex PCR; TCRdb's copy has only in-frame clones and lacks some. The data show some 2,100,000 clones, under 95% seen once. Naivety among CD8 cells was defined by CD45RO negativity and positive CCR7 selection, thereby excluding terminally differentiated effector memory CD45RA+ cells. Material: naive CD8+ T cells from PBMCs. The receptors derive from a man in his late teens or twenties in good health. Some clones in this sample may be carry-over from other donors' samples.

The J gene is TRBJ2-7, the V gene TRBV5-6, with a weak D call TRBD2 (6 bases). There are 16 residues in the CDR3. Trimming removed 4 bases at V and 0 bases at J, with 17 bases between. Germline CDR1 SGHDT, CDR2 YYEEEE. The CDR3 nucleotides read TGTGCCAGCAGCCCGGAGGGAACAGTGCCCTCCTACGAGCAGTACTTC. Its protein product is CASSPEGTVPSYEQYF.

CDR3 nucleotides: TGTGCCAGCAGCTTAGATTCTAGGACAGGGTGGTCCTACAATGAGCAGTTCTTC. This translates into CASSLDSRTGWSYNEQFF. The chain carries TRBV11-2 and TRBJ2-1; 8 bases align to TRBD1. This CDR3 is 18 amino acids long. The V gene end was trimmed by 0 bases and the J gene end by 1 base; junction bases not matched to a gene: 8. Per germline, CDR1 SGHAT and CDR2 FQNNGV. Drawing the rest from reference TRBV11-2 and TRBJ2-1, the complete variable domain is EAGVAQSPRYKIIEKRQSVAFWCNPISGHATLYWYQQILGQGPKLLIQFQNNGVVDDSQLPKDRFSAERLKGVDSTLKIQPAKLEDSAVYLCASSLDSRTGWSYNEQFFGPGTRLTVL.

V gene TRBV28 combines with J gene TRBJ2-2, with unresolved D. CDR3 length: 13 amino acids. The germline V gene encodes CDR1 MDHEN and CDR2 SYDVKM. The germline V and J ends were trimmed by 4 bases and 7 bases, with 10 bases remaining between them. The CDR3 DNA is TGTGCCAGCAGTTCCCCAGTCGGCGGGGAGCTGTTTTTT. This gives the protein CASSSPVGGELFF.

This clone was picked up a small number of times. V usage is TRBV7-9 and J usage is TRBJ1-1, with D unclear. V was cut by 5 bases and J by 4 bases, with 8 bases left in between. Germline CDR1 reads SEHNR; CDR2 reads FQNEAQ (reference sequence). The CDR3 is made up of 12 amino acids. The CDR3 bases are TGTGCCAGCAGCCCAACGCCCACTGAAGCTTTCTTT. This translates into CASSPTPTEAFF.

The chain couples TRBV19 to TRBJ2-7; D perhaps matches TRBD1 (5 bases). Germline V gives CDR1 LNHDA, CDR2 SQIVND (reference sequence). Deletions cut 0 bases from V and 3 bases from J, with 21 bases between. This CDR3 has 18 amino acids. The CDR3 region has the DNA TGTGCCAGTAGTATAGATAAATATGGGGCAGGTCTAGGCTACGAGCAGTACTTC. Translating it yields CASSIDKYGAGLGYEQYF.

The genes are TRBV4-3 and TRBJ2-2; 7 bases agree with TRBD2. The germline V gene encodes CDR1 LGHNA and CDR2 YSLEER. The V gene end was trimmed by 0 bases and the J gene end by 1 base; junction bases not matched to a gene: 2. CDR3 length: 16 amino acids. The CDR3 DNA sequence: TGCGCCAGCAGCCAAGAGGTAGCGGGGAACACCGGGGAGCTGTTTTTT. Its translation is CASSQEVAGNTGELFF.

The rearrangement links TRBV11-2 to TRBJ2-1; the match to TRBD2 covers 8 bases. Germline V CDR1 and CDR2: SGHAT, FQNNGV. The CDR3 consists of 17 residues. V lost 1 base to trimming and J lost 5 bases; unmatched junction nucleotides: 10. CDR3 sequence: CASSLGLGRGLNNEQFF. The CDR3 coding sequence is TGTGCCAGCAGCTTAGGTCTCGGGAGGGGTCTGAACAATGAGCAGTTCTTC.

This chain connects TRBV27 to TRBJ2-3, with TRBD1 as a possible D gene (6 bases). Trimming stripped 5 bases from V and 1 base from J, with 10 bases between. CDR1 is MNHEY and CDR2 is SMNVEV in the germline V gene (reference sequence). The CDR3 runs 14 residues. CDR3 residues: CASSIWGRTDTQYF. Here the CDR3 DNA reads TGTGCCAGCAGTATTTGGGGGCGCACAGATACGCAGTATTTT.

This chain uses TRBV7-3 with TRBJ2-3, with TRBD1 matching over 7 bases. Germline CDR1 SGHTA, CDR2 FQGTGA. Unmatched junction bases numbered 7, after V lost 6 bases and J lost 1 base. The CDR3 loop spans 15 amino acids. CDR3 sequence reads: CASSSHGQGTDTQYF. The CDR3 DNA is TGTGCCAGCAGTTCCCACGGACAGGGCACAGATACGCAGTATTTT.

The CDR3 sequence is CASSRRTGLAVQETQYF. For the CDR3, the DNA is TGCGCCAGCAGCCGCAGAACGGGACTAGCGGTCCAAGAGACCCAGTACTTC. This chain joins TRBV4-1 and TRBJ2-5, with 11 bases aligning to TRBD2. CDR3 length equals 17 residues. Trimming removed 4 bases from V and 1 base from J; junction bases left unmatched: 8. Germline-derived CDR1 and CDR2 are MGHRA and YSYEKL.

This clone occurred once. The chain joins TRBV6-5 to TRBJ2-7; 8 nucleotides align to TRBD1. CDR3 length: 16 residues. V shed 0 bases and J 2 bases; nucleotides not matched to a gene: 6. Germline V gives CDR1 MNHEY, CDR2 SVGAGI. Here the CDR3 DNA reads TGTGCCAGCAGTTACTCGGGACAGGCTCCTACCTACGAGCAGTACTTC. Translating it yields CASSYSGQAPTYEQYF.

CDR3: CASSNQRGTRETQYF. The CDR3 DNA follows: TGTGCCAGCAGTAACCAGCGGGGAACCCGGGAGACCCAGTACTTC. The chain joins TRBV28 to TRBJ2-5; 7 bases align to TRBD2. V shed 5 bases and J 5 bases; nucleotides not matched to a gene: 11. Germline assignment: CDR1 MDHEN and CDR2 SYDVKM. This CDR3 region has 15 residues.

The genes are TRBV11-2 and TRBJ1-3; D unclear. Between the trimmed V and J ends, which lost 1 base and 7 bases, there was a span of 5 bases. Germline CDR1 is SGHAT and CDR2 is FQNNGV. There are 12 residues in the CDR3. CDR3 protein: CASSLGDNTIYF. In nucleotides, the CDR3 is TGTGCCAGCAGCTTAGGTGATAACACCATATATTTT.

The count of this clone is one. The rearrangement uses TRBV25-1 and TRBJ2-2; D unclear. The germline CDR1 and CDR2 sequences are MGHDK and SYGVNS. The CDR3 is 13 amino acids. The V end was cut by 6 bases, the J end by 6 bases, with 11 bases between. The CDR3 here is CASSPFAPGELFF. The CDR3 DNA sequence: TGTGCCAGCAGCCCCTTTGCCCCCGGGGAGCTGTTTTTT.

Points on this clone: Other DNA sequences in the sample encode the same CDR3. This sequence joins TRBV10-3 and TRBJ2-7; D may be TRBD2 (5 bases). This CDR3 region has 12 residues. Germline V lookup: CDR1 ENHRY, CDR2 SYGVKD. Trimming left V 3 bases short and J 2 bases short, with 5 bases between. The DNA for the CDR3 is TGTGCCATCAGTGACGGGGCCTACGAGCAGTACTTC. Its translation is CAISDGAYEQYF.

V usage is TRBV4-1 and J usage is TRBJ1-5; D not certain. Trimming pared 1 base from V and 5 bases from J, leaving 6 bases between. The CDR3 consists of 13 residues. Germline V gene sequence: CDR1 MGHRA, CDR2 YSYEKL. The CDR3 DNA follows: TGCGCCAGCAGCCAAGGAAGGTATCAGCCCCAGCATTTT. It encodes CASSQGRYQPQHF.

The chain uses TRBV19 and TRBJ1-1; no firm D call. V lost 0 bases and J lost 4, with 15 bases in between. The CDR3 loop spans 16 amino acids. From germline, CDR1 is LNHDA and CDR2 SQIVND (reference sequence). The DNA for the CDR3 is TGTGCCAGTAGTATAGACCTTTCTGGGGAGGGCACTGAAGCTTTCTTT. Protein: CASSIDLSGEGTEAFF.

With regard to this clone: Other nucleotide sequences in the sample specify the same CDR3. This rearrangement joins TRBV29-1 to TRBJ2-2; D not certain. CDR3 length: 11 amino acids. The germline V and J ends were trimmed by 3 bases and 8 bases, with 7 bases remaining between them. Germline CDR1 is SQVTM and CDR2 is ANQGSEA. For the CDR3, the DNA is TGCAGCGTTGAGTGGGCAGGGGAGCTGTTTTTT. It yields the protein CSVEWAGELFF.

The CDR3 loop reads CASSSWTSGSSNTGELFF. DNA for the CDR3: TGTGCCAGCAGTTCATGGACTAGCGGGAGCTCGAACACCGGGGAGCTGTTTTTT. The chain recombines TRBV27 with TRBJ2-2; 13 bases match TRBD2. V shed 4 bases, J shed 0 bases, and the junction held 5 bases outside the gene matches. Germline values: CDR1 MNHEY, CDR2 SMNVEV (reference sequence). This CDR3 has 18 residues.

This sequence joins TRBV9 and TRBJ2-2; the match to TRBD1 covers 7 bases. Germline V gives CDR1 SGDLS, CDR2 YYNGEE. V lost 3 bases and J lost 1; bases outside the gene matches: 6. The CDR3 contains 16 residues. CDR3 DNA sequence: TGTGCCAGCAGCGGACCGGGACAGCTGAACACCGGGGAGCTGTTTTTT. Its translation is CASSGPGQLNTGELFF.

The chain uses TRBV13 and TRBJ1-1; TRBD1 agrees at 7 bases. The trim removed 5 bases at V and 3 bases at J, leaving 12 bases unmatched. CDR1 and CDR2 (germline): PRHDT, FYEKMQ (reference sequence). The length of the CDR3 is 16 residues. In DNA form, the CDR3 reads TGTGCCAGCAGCCAAGGGGGCGGAGGCATGGACACTGAAGCTTTCTTT. Translated: CASSQGGGGMDTEAFF.

This rearrangement joins TRBV7-8 to TRBJ2-3, with D perhaps being TRBD1 or TRBD2 (5 bases each). In germline, CDR1 is SGHVS, CDR2 FQNEAQ. The germline V and J ends were trimmed by 5 bases and 2 bases, with 20 bases remaining between them. The CDR3 sequence is 17 residues long. CDR3 sequence reads: CASSIVVGLGVTDTQYF. In DNA, the CDR3 is TGTGCCAGCAGCATAGTTGTGGGTTTGGGGGTCACAGATACGCAGTATTTT.

The chain joins TRBV27 to TRBJ2-2; D perhaps matches TRBD2 (6 bases). Deletions cut 1 base from V and 6 bases from J, with 9 bases between. The germline V gene encodes CDR1 MNHEY and CDR2 SMNVEV (reference sequence). The CDR3 has 14 residues. The CDR3 is CASSLWGEAGELFF. CDR3 in DNA: TGTGCCAGCAGTTTATGGGGGGAGGCCGGGGAGCTGTTTTTT.

The chain employs TRBV4-3 and TRBJ2-7, with D perhaps matching TRBD1 (5 bases). Germline lookup yields CDR1 LGHNA and CDR2 YSLEER. V was cut by 0 bases and J by 0 bases, with 9 bases left in between. This CDR3 is 15 amino acids long. This chain's CDR3 is CASSQDTGNSYEQYF. CDR3 nucleotide sequence: TGCGCCAGCAGCCAAGACACAGGCAACTCCTACGAGCAGTACTTC.

CDR3 protein: CASSPLDGKEANEQFF. The DNA for the CDR3 is TGTGCCAGCAGCCCGTTGGATGGGAAAGAGGCAAATGAGCAGTTCTTC. The V and J genes are TRBV7-6 and TRBJ2-1; no clear D gene. The CDR3 is made up of 16 amino acids. Trimming pared 5 bases from V and 7 bases from J, leaving 21 bases between. The germline V gene has CDR1 SGHVS and CDR2 FNYEAQ.

The V gene is TRBV27, the J gene TRBJ2-7; the D gene is possibly TRBD1 (5 bases). The V gene's germline CDR1 is MNHEY and CDR2 SMNVEV (reference sequence). Trimming stripped 1 base from V and 7 bases from J, with 11 bases between. This CDR3 comprises 13 residues. CDR3 protein: CASSLYQGTEQYF. The CDR3 DNA is TGTGCCAGCAGTTTATATCAGGGTACGGAGCAGTACTTC.

J is TRBJ1-5 and V is TRBV14, with TRBD1 as a possible D gene (5 bases). V was clipped by 1 base and J by 4 bases, with 8 bases between them. The CDR3 runs 14 residues. The germline V gene encodes CDR1 SGHDN and CDR2 FVKESK. As DNA, the CDR3 is TGTGCCAGCAGCCAAGGACAGCCAAATCAGCCCCAGCATTTT. Translation: CASSQGQPNQPQHF.